This TCR beta chain was documented in a study of human T cells and chemical hapten exposure. Study information: Epicutaneous patch tests delivered 0.01% DPC to the upper back, with evaluation at 6 days.

In TCRdb, the RACE reads were re-called with MiXCR into one record per CDR3 protein. The data hold a few hundred thousand distinct CDR3 sequences, with over 6% observed a single time. This clonotype was seen many times. There are 17 residues in the CDR3. In germline, CDR1 is MNHEY, CDR2 SMNVEV (reference sequence). Trimming removed 4 bases at V and 6 bases at J, with 19 bases between. The sample's time point: patch test 2, 6 weeks after DPC sensitization. The treatment denotes: therapeutic diphenylcyclopropenone sensitization with weekly scalp DPC. The origin of this receptor is a woman aged 18-29 years with alopecia areata. Some clones in this sample may be carry-over from other donors' samples. Sequences were derived from whole blood, sampled in connection with sensitization to the hapten diphenylcyclopropenone (DPC). The chain uses TRBV27 and TRBJ1-6; possibly TRBD1 for D (5 bases). The CDR3 protein is CASSSLGVEVRNSPLHF. CDR3 nucleotides: TGTGCCAGCAGTTCCCTGGGGGTAGAAGTTCGTAATTCACCCCTCCACTTT.